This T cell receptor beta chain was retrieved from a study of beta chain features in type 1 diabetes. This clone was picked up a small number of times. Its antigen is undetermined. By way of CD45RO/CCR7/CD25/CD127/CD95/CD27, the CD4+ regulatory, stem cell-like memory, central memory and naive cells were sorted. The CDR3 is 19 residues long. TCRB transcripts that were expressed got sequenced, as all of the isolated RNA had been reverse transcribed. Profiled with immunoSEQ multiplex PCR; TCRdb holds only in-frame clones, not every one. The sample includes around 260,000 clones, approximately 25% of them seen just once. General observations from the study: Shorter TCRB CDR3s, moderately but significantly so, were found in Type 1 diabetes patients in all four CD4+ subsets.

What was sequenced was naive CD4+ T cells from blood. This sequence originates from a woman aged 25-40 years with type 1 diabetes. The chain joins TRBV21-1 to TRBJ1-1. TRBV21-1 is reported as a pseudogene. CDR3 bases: TGTGCCAGCAGCAAAGCGCTAAGCGGGAACCCTTGGTCCCCGCCGGAAGCTTTCTTT. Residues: CASSKALSGNPWSPPEAFF.